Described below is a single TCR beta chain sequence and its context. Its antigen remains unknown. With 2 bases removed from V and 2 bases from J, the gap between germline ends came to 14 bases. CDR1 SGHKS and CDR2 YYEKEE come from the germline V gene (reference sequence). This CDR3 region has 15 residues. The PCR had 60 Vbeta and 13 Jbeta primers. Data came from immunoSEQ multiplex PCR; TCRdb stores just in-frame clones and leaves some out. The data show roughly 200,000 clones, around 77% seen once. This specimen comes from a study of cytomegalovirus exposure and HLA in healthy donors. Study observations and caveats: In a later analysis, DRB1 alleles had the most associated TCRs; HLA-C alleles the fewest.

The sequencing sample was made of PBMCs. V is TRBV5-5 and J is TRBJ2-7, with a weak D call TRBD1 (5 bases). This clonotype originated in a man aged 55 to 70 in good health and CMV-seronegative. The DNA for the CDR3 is TGTGCCAGCAGCTTATTGACAGCGCGTACCTACGAGCAGTACTTC. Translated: CASSLLTARTYEQYF.